This TCR beta chain emerged from a study of spatial heterogeneity in lung cancer. CDR1 and CDR2 (germline): DFQATT, SNEGSKA (reference sequence). With 4 bases removed from V and 8 bases from J, the gap between germline ends came to 12 bases. CDR3 size: 12 residues. Study outcomes and limitations: Ubiquitous expanded tumor TCRs were seen in blood more at resection than at follow-up.

Described time point: sample taken at primary tumor resection. The study sequenced unsorted whole RNA from tumor, nontumor lung or frozen PBMC. This clonotype was detected ten times or more. What it binds is unknown. Individual TCR cDNA molecules each bore their own unique molecular identifier. Each CDR3 protein gets one entry after TCRdb re-called the 5' RACE reads with MiXCR. The table shows more than 85,000 distinct CDR3 sequences, with over 8.5% occurring only once. This chain uses TRBV20-1 with TRBJ2-1; D perhaps matches TRBD2 (6 bases). The starting material was PBMCs, obtained at surgery. The clonotype comes from a male donor with early-stage non-small cell lung cancer. DNA of the CDR3: TGCAGTGCTAACCTAGCGTCGGATGAGCAGTTCTTC. Translating it yields CSANLASDEQFF.